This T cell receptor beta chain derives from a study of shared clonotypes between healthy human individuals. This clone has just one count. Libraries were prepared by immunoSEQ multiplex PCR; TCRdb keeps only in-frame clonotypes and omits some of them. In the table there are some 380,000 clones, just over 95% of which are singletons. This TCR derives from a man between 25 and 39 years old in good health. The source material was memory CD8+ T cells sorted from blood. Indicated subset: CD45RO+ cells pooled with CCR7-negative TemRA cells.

In nucleotides, the CDR3 is TGTGCCATCAGTGAGTCCGGGACAGGGAAGGGTTCACCCCTCCACTTT. It is translated as CAISESGTGKGSPLHF. This chain uses TRBV10-3 with TRBJ1-6; 9 nucleotides line up with TRBD1. The CDR3 is 16 amino acids. Trimming cost V 0 bases and J 9 bases; bases outside gene matches: 6. CDR1 ENHRY and CDR2 SYGVKD come from the germline V gene.